The present entry profiles one TCR beta chain with its context. TCRdb keeps only in-frame clones here, not all; method: immunoSEQ multiplex PCR. The sample contains fewer than 30,000 clones, around nine tenths of which appear only once. The data belong to a study of control samples from healthy donors and cancer patients. Per germline, CDR1 SGHAT and CDR2 FQNNGV. CDR3 length equals 15 residues. V was clipped by 2 bases and J by 3 bases; unmatched bases: 6. V usage is TRBV11-2 and J usage is TRBJ1-1; 7 bases map to TRBD1. What was sequenced was PBMCs. The TCR sequence derives from a woman aged 40 to 50 with lung cancer. Written as DNA, the CDR3 is TGTGCCAGCAGCTTACAGGGACAGATGTACACTGAAGCTTTCTTT. It yields the protein CASSLQGQMYTEAFF.